These 14 T cell receptor beta chains came from one sample sequenced in a study of cytomegalovirus exposure and HLA in healthy donors. Amplification used 60 Vbeta primers and 13 Jbeta primers. Data came from immunoSEQ multiplex PCR; TCRdb stores just in-frame clones and leaves some out. The sample carries about 110,000 clones, roughly two thirds recorded once. The material sequenced was PBMCs. The receptors here all came from a man younger than 35 in good health and CMV-seropositive.

V gene TRBV18 combines with J gene TRBJ2-2; TRBD1 agrees at 11 bases. The CDR3 is 15 amino acids. CDR1 is KGHSH and CDR2 is LQKENI in the germline V gene. V lost 2 bases, J lost 7 bases, and 3 bases stayed unmatched. This CDR3 is CASSPGQGANGELFF. Written as DNA, the CDR3 is TGTGCCAGCTCACCAGGACAGGGGGCTAACGGGGAGCTGTTTTTT.

The chain couples TRBV10-1 to TRBJ1-1, with TRBD1 matching 7 bases. Looked up from germline, CDR1 is WNHNN and CDR2 is SYGVQD (reference sequence). The J segment lost 4 bases and the V segment lost 2 bases, leaving 7 bases of the junction unmatched. This CDR3 is built from 15 residues. The CDR3 region has the DNA TGCGCCAGCAGTGAGCGGAGGACAGGTCCCACTGAAGCTTTCTTT. Amino acids: CASSERRTGPTEAFF.

The CDR3 DNA sequence: TGCGCCAGCAGCTTGGCTAGCGGGGGCACAGATACGCAGTATTTT. Translated, it gives CASSLASGGTDTQYF. V usage is TRBV5-1 and J usage is TRBJ2-3; 9 bases line up with TRBD2. Germline V gene sequence: CDR1 SGHRS, CDR2 YFSETQ. V gave up 0 bases and J gave up 1 base; unmatched junction bases: 0. The CDR3 is 15 residues long. Filled out from reference TRBV5-1 and TRBJ2-3, the complete variable domain reads KAGVTQTPRYLIKTRGQQVTLSCSPISGHRSVSWYQQTPGQGLQFLFEYFSETQRNKGNFPGRFSGRQFSNSRSEMNVSTLELGDSALYLCASSLASGGTDTQYFGPGTRLTVL.

V and J are TRBV5-5 and TRBJ2-7; the match to TRBD2 covers 11 bases. The V and J ends lost 0 bases and 2 bases, in that order; junction bases with no gene match: 4. Germline CDR1 SGHKS, CDR2 YYEKEE (reference sequence). The CDR3 sequence is 16 residues long. The CDR3 region is CASSLEGSGGAYEQYF. The DNA of the CDR3 is TGTGCCAGCAGCTTGGAGGGTAGCGGGGGGGCCTACGAGCAGTACTTC.

The chain joins TRBV2 to TRBJ2-2, with TRBD1 identical over 7 bases. This CDR3 has 17 residues. J gave up 7 bases and V 6 bases, and 17 bases lay outside the gene matches. In germline, CDR1 is SNHLY, CDR2 FYNNEI. This CDR3 is CASRQQQGLLFGGELFF. The CDR3 DNA is TGTGCCAGCAGGCAACAACAGGGGCTTCTATTTGGCGGGGAGCTGTTTTTT.

In this sample, this clone turned up a few times. The rearrangement joins TRBV28 to TRBJ1-5; no firm D call. The CDR3 is 15 amino acids. V was clipped by 2 bases and J by 0 bases, with 8 bases between them. CDR1 is MDHEN and CDR2 is SYDVKM in the germline V gene. The CDR3 DNA is TGTGCCAGCAGTTTACGGCGGAGTAGCAATCAGCCCCAGCATTTT. Encoded protein: CASSLRRSSNQPQHF.

The chain combines TRBV19 with TRBJ1-4; D possibly corresponds to TRBD1 (6 bases). Germline V gives CDR1 LNHDA, CDR2 SQIVND (reference sequence). Trimming left V 6 bases short and J 12 bases short, with 29 bases between. The CDR3 length is 17 residues. This CDR3 is CASSPNIPGGLSMELFF. The CDR3 DNA reads as TGTGCCAGTAGCCCCAACATCCCCGGGGGGCTCAGTATGGAACTGTTTTTT. The variable domain in full, with the rest retrieved from reference TRBV19 and TRBJ1-4, is DGGITQSPKYLFRKEGQNVTLSCEQNLNHDAMYWYRQDPGQGLRLIYYSQIVNDFQKGDIAEGYSVSREKKESFPLTVTSAQKNPTAFYLCASSPNIPGGLSMELFFGSGTQLSVL.

The chain links TRBV6-1 to TRBJ2-7, with a possible D match to TRBD2 (5 bases). V was shortened by 2 bases and J by 5 bases, with 19 bases between the two germline ends. Germline assignment: CDR1 MNHNS and CDR2 SASEGT. This CDR3 has 16 residues. CDR3 loop: CASSESGPSWVHEQYF. CDR3 in DNA: TGTGCCAGCAGTGAATCGGGTCCTAGCTGGGTCCACGAGCAGTACTTC.

CDR3 amino acids: CSVEWGENIQYF. The CDR3 DNA reads TGCAGCGTTGAATGGGGGGAAAACATTCAGTACTTC. The chain joins TRBV29-1 to TRBJ2-4; tentative D call: TRBD2 (6 bases). The CDR3 loop spans 12 amino acids. V was pared by 2 bases and J by 5 bases, with 7 bases between. Per germline, CDR1 SQVTM and CDR2 ANQGSEA.

The chain employs TRBV19 and TRBJ2-1, with D possibly being TRBD2 (7 bases). Germline-derived CDR1 and CDR2 are LNHDA and SQIVND (reference sequence). Trimming removed 4 bases from V and 6 bases from J, with 13 bases in between. CDR3 length: 14 residues. The CDR3 DNA sequence: TGTGCCAGTAGTAAAGGGGGGGAGGTCAATGAGCAGTTCTTC. Amino acids: CASSKGGEVNEQFF.

The V and J genes are TRBV29-1 and TRBJ2-1, with 10 bases lining up with TRBD1. The germline V gene has CDR1 SQVTM and CDR2 ANQGSEA. J gave up 5 bases and V 5 bases, and 3 bases lay outside the gene matches. The CDR3 sequence is 13 residues long. CDR3 bases: TGCAGCGTTCGACAGGGGGCCCACAATGAGCAGTTCTTC. This sequence encodes CSVRQGAHNEQFF.

The chain uses TRBV7-2 and TRBJ2-4; 9 bases line up with TRBD1. V gave up 5 bases and J gave up 7 bases; unmatched junction bases: 12. Germline V gene data show CDR1 as SGHTA and CDR2 as FQGNSA. CDR3 length: 16 residues. Written as DNA, the CDR3 is TGTGCCAGCAGCCCAGAATGGACAGGGGTCGGTAACATTCAGTACTTC. As protein: CASSPEWTGVGNIQYF.

This chain links TRBV7-9 with TRBJ1-1, with a tentative D call TRBD1 (6 bases). CDR3 length: 13 amino acids. The V end was cut by 2 bases, the J end by 11 bases, with 15 bases between. The V gene's germline CDR1 is SEHNR and CDR2 FQNEAQ (reference sequence). The CDR3 loop is CASSLTPGVGAFF. The CDR3 DNA reads as TGTGCCAGCAGCTTAACCCCAGGGGTAGGGGCTTTCTTT.

This chain connects TRBV4-1 to TRBJ1-5; 8 bases map to TRBD1. V shed 3 bases, J shed 12 bases, and the junction held 7 bases outside the gene matches. CDR1 and CDR2 (germline): MGHRA, YSYEKL. The CDR3 sequence is 13 residues long. The CDR3 DNA is TGCGCCAGCAGCCACGCCGGGACAGGTCTCCAGCATTTT. This codes for CASSHAGTGLQHF.